This TCR beta chain was identified during a study of PD-L1 blockade in urothelial cancer listed by TCRdb under 2017. Study-wide context: Therapy was started around 2014 for all patients, and atezolizumab 1,200 mg was administered intravenously every 3 weeks. Blood samples were analyzed 3 weeks after the start of treatment (second dose) and 6 weeks after the start of treatment. Patients had an ECOG performance status of 0 or 1 and had received between 0 and 3 prior chemotherapy regimens. The study, an exploratory multi-omic analysis, examined somatic, immune and clinical correlates of response to PD-L1 blockade with atezolizumab in urothelial cancer. Blood samples gave median yields of approximately 130,000 T cells and 65,000 to 85,000 unique TCRs, along with a median clonality of 0.080. Durable clinical benefit was achieved by nine patients and was not achieved by 20 patients. About 85% of the roughly 30 patients were males with bladder-origin urothelial cancer, and about two thirds of the roughly 30 reported a prior smoking history. Pretreatment tumor samples, along with matched peripheral blood serially collected before and after atezolizumab treatment, were subjected to TCR sequencing. Durable clinical benefit was defined as progression-free survival longer than 6 months, and TCR features were also tested against progression-free and overall survival. In the same patients, pretreatment tumors underwent whole exome sequencing and RNA sequencing in addition to TCR sequencing. Pretreatment blood TCR-seq was available for fewer than 30 patients, at least one posttreatment blood collection was obtained for some 24 patients, and tumor TCR-seq was available for some 24 patients. The research as a whole found: Among patients with durable benefit, tumor-associated TCR clones showed greater expansion in peripheral blood 3 weeks after treatment started (n = 22, p = 0.022). Because the sample size was small (n ≈ 28) and many of the analyses were exploratory, the results are meant to be hypothesis-generating. A pretreatment peripheral blood TCR clonality below the median was linked to improved progression-free and overall survival.

From the germline V gene, CDR1 is SGHVS and CDR2 is FNYEAQ. For this chain, trimming is 4 bases at the V end and 4 bases at the J end, and the number of junction bases without a gene match is 6. There are 16 amino acids in the CDR3, from cysteine to phenylalanine inclusive. Only the CDR3 DNA is retained, 48 bases long and in frame from the first base. Synthetic TCR analog templates were spiked into each PCR so that absolute template abundance could be estimated from read counts. The immunoSEQ assay was used to amplify TCRbeta CDR3 regions from genomic DNA with bias-controlled V and J gene primers. Sequencing of rearranged TCRbeta segments was done at approximately 20X coverage. Concerning the study's data processing: Sequencing errors were corrected by clustering, and CDR3s were annotated against IMGT so that V, D and J genes could be assigned. Only productive TCRbeta rearrangements were used in downstream analyses, excluding out-of-frame or stop-codon sequences. To compute clonality, Shannon entropy was normalized by the log of the number of unique productive sequences and then subtracted from one. Fisher's exact test with Benjamini-Hochberg correction, at a threshold of adjusted p below 0.01, was used to find clones that differed between time points or between blood and tumor. The source is immuneACCESS, and TCRdb retained only in-frame sequences with V and J called. Part of the clones is not carried over; for the studies checked, unresolved V genes explain less than half of this, and the remainder is unexplained. The V and J calls and clone size were taken over from that table, and D and trimming were inferred from the DNA. This sample comprises more than 45,000 clones, approximately 80% of them detected only once. The ten top clones hold 3.6% of the sample.

The cohort included 29 patients with locally advanced or metastatic urothelial carcinoma who were treated at Memorial Sloan Kettering on a trial protocol. Peripheral blood mononuclear cells were collected from each patient pretreatment and during treatment, giving between 1 and 8 total time points per patient. The Qiagen DNeasy Blood extraction kit was used to purify genomic DNA from total PBMCs and tumor samples. PBMCs were collected pretreatment and during treatment and were isolated and stored as previously described. Details on this clone: The clone's antigen remains unknown. No clone much larger than this one lies a single base away; base qualities are absent.

Sample: PBMCs, taken around atezolizumab (anti-PD-L1) treatment. The sequence derives from a man between 65 and 85 years old with urothelial cancer. The chain employs TRBV7-6 and TRBJ2-5; the junction holds 13 bases that match TRBD2. The DNA sequence reads TGTGCCAGCAGCTCCGGGACTAGCGGGGAAGTAGAGACCCAGTACTTC. This codes for CASSSGTSGEVETQYF.